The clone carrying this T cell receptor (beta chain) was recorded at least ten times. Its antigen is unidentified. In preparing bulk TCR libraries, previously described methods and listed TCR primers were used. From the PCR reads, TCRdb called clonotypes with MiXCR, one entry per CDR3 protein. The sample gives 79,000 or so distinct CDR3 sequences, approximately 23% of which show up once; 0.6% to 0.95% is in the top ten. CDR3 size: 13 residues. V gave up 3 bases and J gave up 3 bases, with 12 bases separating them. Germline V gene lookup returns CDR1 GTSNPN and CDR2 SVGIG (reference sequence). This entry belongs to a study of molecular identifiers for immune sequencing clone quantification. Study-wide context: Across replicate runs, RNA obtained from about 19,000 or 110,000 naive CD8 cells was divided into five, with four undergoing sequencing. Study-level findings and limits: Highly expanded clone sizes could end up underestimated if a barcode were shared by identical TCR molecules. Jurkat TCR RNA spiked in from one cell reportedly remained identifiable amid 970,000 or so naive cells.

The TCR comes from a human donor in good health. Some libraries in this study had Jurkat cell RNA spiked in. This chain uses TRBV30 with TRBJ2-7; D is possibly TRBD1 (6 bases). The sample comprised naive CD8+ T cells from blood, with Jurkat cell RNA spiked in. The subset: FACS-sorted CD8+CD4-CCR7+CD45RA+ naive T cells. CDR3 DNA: TGTGCCTGGAGCCCGGGACACAACTACGAGCAGTACTTC. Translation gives CAWSPGHNYEQYF.